This entry is about one T cell receptor (beta chain). This sample stems from a study of molecular identifiers for immune sequencing clone quantification. TCRdb called the PCR reads again in MiXCR, with one record for every CDR3 protein. The top ten clones hold more than 0.8% of a sample with about 500,000 distinct CDR3 sequences, roughly 23% of them seen once. Trimming took 0 bases from V and 3 from J; bases not matched to a gene: 6. Germline V CDR1 and CDR2: SGHRS, YFSETQ. This CDR3 has 15 amino acids. The V call is TRBV5-1, the J call TRBJ2-7, with 7 bases that match TRBD1. The sequence was collected from a human donor in good health. Some libraries in this study had Jurkat cell RNA spiked in. The sequenced sample consisted of naive CD8+ T cells from blood, with Jurkat cell RNA spiked in. Specified subset: FACS-sorted CD8+CD4-CCR7+CD45RA+ naive T cells. The DNA of the CDR3 is TGCGCCAGCAGCTTGGAAGGGGGCATCAACTACGAGCAGTACTTC. Protein sequence: CASSLEGGINYEQYF.